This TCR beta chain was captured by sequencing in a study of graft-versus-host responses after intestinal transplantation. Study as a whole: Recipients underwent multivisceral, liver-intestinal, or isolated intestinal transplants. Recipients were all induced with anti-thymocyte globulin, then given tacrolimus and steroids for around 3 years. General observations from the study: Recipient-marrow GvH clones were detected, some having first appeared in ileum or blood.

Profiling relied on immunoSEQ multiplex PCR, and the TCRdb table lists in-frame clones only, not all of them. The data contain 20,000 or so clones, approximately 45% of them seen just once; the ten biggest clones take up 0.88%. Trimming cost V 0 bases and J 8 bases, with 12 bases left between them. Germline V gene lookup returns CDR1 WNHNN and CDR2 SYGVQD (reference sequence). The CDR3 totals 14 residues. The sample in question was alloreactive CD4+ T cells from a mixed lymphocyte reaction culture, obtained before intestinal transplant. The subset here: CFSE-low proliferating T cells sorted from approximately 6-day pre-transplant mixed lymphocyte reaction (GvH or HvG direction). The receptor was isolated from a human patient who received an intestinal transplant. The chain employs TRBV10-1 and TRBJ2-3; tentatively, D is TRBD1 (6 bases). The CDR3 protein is CASSESTQQGTQYF. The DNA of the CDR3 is TGCGCCAGCAGTGAGTCGACCCAACAGGGTACGCAGTATTTT.